This T cell receptor beta chain was sequenced during a study of T cell repertoires in cytomegalovirus infection. At the level of the study: A matching HLA type, together with CMV infection, was signaled by public TCR beta signatures. Study findings and constraints: Predominance within the ex vivo response was attributable to HLA-C-restricted CMV-specific TCR beta clonotypes. Pooled public TCR beta family frequency picked out CMV carriers with the relevant HLA.

This clonotype was detected only a few times. What it binds is unknown. Trimming took off 7 bases at V and 3 bases at J, with 13 bases between the two ends. The CDR3 is 14 residues long. MiXCR, applied by TCRdb to the reads, yields one record per CDR3 protein. The table records some 200,000 distinct CDR3 sequences, approximately 38% of them present only once. Sample: CD8+ T cells from cultured PBMCs, taken from culture after CMV antigen stimulation. The genes are TRBV12-3 or TRBV12-4 and TRBJ2-1; D may match TRBD1 or TRBD2 (6 bases each). The source of this sequence is a human donor in good health (CMV status not recorded). Some clones in this sample may be carry-over from other donors' samples. This CDR3 is CASTARGGYNEQFF. The CDR3 DNA is TGTGCCAGCACAGCCAGGGGAGGCTACAATGAGCAGTTCTTC.